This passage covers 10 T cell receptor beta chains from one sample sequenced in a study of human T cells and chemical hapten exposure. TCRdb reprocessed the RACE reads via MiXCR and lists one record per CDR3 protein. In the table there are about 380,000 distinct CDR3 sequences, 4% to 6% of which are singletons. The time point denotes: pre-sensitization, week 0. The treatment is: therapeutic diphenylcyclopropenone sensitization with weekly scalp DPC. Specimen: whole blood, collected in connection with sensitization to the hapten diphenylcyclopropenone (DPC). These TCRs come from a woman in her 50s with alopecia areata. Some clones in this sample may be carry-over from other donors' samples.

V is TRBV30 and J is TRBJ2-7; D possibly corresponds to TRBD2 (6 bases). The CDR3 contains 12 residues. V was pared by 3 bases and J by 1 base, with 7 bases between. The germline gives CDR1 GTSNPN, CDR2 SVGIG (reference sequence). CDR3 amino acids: CAWSGGSYEQYF. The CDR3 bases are TGTGCCTGGAGCGGGGGATCCTACGAGCAGTACTTC.

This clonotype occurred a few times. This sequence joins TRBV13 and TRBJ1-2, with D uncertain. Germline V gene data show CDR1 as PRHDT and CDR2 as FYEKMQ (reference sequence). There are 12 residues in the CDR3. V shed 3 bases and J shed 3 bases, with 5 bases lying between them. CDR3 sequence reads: CASSFEDYGYTF. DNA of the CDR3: TGTGCCAGCAGCTTTGAGGACTATGGCTACACCTTC.

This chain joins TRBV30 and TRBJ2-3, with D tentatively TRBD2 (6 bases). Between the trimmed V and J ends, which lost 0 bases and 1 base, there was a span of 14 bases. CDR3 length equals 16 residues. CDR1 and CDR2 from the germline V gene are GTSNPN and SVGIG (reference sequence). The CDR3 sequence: CAWSVGTSRGTDTQYF. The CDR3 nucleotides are TGTGCCTGGAGTGTAGGTACTAGCCGGGGCACAGATACGCAGTATTTT.

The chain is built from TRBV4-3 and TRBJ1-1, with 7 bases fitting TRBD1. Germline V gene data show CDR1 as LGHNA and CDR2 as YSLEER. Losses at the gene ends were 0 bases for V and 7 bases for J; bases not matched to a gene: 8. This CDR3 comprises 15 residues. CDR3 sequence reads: CASSQDGQGDVEAFF. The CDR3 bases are TGCGCCAGCAGCCAAGATGGCCAGGGGGATGTTGAAGCTTTCTTT.

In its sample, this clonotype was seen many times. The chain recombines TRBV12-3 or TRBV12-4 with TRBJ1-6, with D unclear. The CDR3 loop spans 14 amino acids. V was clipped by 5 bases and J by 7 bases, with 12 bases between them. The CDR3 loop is CASSLIPANSPLHF. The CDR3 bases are TGTGCCAGCAGTCTGATACCGGCAAATTCACCCCTCCACTTT.

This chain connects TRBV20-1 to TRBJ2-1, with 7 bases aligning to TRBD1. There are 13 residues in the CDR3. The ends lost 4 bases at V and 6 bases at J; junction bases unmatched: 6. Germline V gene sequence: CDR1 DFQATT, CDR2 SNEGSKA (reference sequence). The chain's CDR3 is CSAIKDRVNEQFF. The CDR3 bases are TGCAGTGCTATCAAAGACAGGGTCAATGAGCAGTTCTTC.

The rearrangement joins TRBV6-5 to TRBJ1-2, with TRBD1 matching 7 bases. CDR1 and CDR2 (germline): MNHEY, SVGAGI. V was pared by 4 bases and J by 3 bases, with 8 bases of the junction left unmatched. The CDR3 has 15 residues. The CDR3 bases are TGTGCCAGCAGTTCCAATTACAGGGGAGACTATGGCTACACCTTC. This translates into CASSSNYRGDYGYTF.

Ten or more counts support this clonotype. CDR3 region: CASSQELGYEQYF. CDR3 nucleotide sequence: TGTGCCAGCAGCCAAGAATTGGGTTACGAGCAGTACTTC. The chain has TRBV3-1 and TRBJ2-7; D remains unclear. CDR1 LGHDT and CDR2 YNNKEL come from the germline V gene (reference sequence). The V and J ends lost 0 bases and 4 bases respectively, with 7 bases between them. CDR3 length: 13 amino acids.

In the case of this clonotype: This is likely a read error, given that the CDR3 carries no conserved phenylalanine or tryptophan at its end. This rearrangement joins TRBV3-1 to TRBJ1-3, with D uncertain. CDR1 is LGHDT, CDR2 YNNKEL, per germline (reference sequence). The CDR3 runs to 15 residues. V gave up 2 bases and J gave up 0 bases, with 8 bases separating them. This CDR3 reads CASSQREGSGNTIYL. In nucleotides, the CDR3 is TGTGCCAGCAGCCAACGGGAGGGCTCTGGAAACACCATATATCTT.

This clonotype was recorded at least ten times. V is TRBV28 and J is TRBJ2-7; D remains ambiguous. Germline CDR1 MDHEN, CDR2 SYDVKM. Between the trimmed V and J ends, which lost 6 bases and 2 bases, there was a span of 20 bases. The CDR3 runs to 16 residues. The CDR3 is CASSPAARSLPYEQYF. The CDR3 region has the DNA TGTGCCAGCAGCCCCGCTGCCAGATCGCTTCCCTACGAGCAGTACTTC.